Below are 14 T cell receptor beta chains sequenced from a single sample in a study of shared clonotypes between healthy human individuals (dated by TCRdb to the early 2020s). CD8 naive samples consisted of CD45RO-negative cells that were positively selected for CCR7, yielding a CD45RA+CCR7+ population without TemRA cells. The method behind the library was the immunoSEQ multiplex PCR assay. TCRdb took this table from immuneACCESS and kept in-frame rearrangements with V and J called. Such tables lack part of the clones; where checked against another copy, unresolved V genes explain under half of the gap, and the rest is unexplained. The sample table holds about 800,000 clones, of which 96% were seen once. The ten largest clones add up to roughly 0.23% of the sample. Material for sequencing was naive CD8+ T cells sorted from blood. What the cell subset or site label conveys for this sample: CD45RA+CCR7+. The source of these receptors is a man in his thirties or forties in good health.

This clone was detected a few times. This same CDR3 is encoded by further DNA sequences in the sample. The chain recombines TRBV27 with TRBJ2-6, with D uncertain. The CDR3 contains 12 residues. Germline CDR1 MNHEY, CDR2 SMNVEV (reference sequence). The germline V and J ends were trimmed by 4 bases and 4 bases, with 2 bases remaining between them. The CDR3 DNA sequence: TGTGCCAGCAGTTCCGGGGCCAACGTCCTGACTTTC. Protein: CASSSGANVLTF.

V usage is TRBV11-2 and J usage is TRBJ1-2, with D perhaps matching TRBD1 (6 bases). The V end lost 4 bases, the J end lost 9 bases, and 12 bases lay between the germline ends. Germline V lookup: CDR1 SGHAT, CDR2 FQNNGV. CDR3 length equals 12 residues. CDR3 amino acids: CASSYNRDRYTF. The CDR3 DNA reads TGTGCCAGCAGCTACAACAGGGATCGCTACACCTTC.

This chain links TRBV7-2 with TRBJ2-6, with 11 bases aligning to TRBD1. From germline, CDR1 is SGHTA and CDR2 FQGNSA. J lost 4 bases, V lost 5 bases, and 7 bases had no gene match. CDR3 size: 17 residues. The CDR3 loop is CASSALDRGLGANVLTF. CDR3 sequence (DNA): TGTGCCAGCAGCGCCTTGGACAGGGGGCTGGGGGCCAACGTCCTGACTTTC.

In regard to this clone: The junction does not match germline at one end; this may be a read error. CDR3 bases: TGTGCCAGCAGTGTAGTACCCCACTACGAGCAGTACTTC. Its protein product is CASSVVPHYEQYF. The chain carries TRBV9 and TRBJ2-7; D ambiguous. Germline V gene data show CDR1 as SGDLS and CDR2 as YYNGEE. The CDR3 consists of 13 residues.

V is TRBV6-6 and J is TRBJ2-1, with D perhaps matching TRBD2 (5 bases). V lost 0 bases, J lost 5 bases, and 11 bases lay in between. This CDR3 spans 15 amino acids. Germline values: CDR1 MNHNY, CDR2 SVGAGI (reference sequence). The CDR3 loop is CASSYSRDRHNEQFF. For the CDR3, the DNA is TGTGCCAGCAGTTACTCCCGGGATAGACACAATGAGCAGTTCTTC.

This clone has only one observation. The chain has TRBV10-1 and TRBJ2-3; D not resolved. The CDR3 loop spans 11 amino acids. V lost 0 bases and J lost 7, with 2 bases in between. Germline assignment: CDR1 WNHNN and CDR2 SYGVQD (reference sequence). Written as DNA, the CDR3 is TGCGCCAGCAGTGAGTCTTATACGCAGTATTTT. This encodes CASSESYTQYF.

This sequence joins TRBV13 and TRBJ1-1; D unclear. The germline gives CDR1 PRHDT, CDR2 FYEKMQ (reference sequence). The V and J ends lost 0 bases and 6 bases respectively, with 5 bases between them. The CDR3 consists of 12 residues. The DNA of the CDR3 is TGTGCCAGCAGCTTAGGGTTCCCTGAAGCTTTCTTT. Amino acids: CASSLGFPEAFF.

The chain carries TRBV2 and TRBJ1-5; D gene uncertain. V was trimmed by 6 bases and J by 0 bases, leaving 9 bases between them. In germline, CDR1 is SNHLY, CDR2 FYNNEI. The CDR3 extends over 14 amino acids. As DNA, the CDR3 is TGTGCCAGCAGCGCCCGCAATAGCAATCAGCCCCAGCATTTT. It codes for CASSARNSNQPQHF. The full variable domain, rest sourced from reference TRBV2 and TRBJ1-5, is EPEVTQTPSHQVTQMGQEVILRCVPISNHLYFYWYRQILGQKVEFLVSFYNNEISEKSEIFDDQFSVERPDGSNFTLKIRSTKLEDSAMYFCASSARNSNQPQHFGDGTRLSIL.

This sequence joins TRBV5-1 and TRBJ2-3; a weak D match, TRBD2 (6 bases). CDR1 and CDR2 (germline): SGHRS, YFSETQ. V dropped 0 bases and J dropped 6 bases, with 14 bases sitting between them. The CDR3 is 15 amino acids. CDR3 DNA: TGCGCCAGCAGCTTGGAAGACAGCCGGGAGGATACGCAGTATTTT. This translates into CASSLEDSREDTQYF.

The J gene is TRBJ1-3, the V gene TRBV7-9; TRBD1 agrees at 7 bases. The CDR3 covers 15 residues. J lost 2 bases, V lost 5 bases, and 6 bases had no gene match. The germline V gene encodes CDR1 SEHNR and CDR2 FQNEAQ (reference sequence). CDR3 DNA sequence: TGTGCCAGCAGCAACGACAGGGACCCTGGAAACACCATATATTTT. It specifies CASSNDRDPGNTIYF.

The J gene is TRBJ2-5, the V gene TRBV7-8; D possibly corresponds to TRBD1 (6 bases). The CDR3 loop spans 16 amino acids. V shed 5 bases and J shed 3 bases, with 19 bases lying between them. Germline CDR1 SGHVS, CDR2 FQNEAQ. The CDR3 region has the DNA TGTGCCAGCAGCCCGCAGAGGCTAGCAGGGGAAGAGACCCAGTACTTC. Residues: CASSPQRLAGEETQYF.

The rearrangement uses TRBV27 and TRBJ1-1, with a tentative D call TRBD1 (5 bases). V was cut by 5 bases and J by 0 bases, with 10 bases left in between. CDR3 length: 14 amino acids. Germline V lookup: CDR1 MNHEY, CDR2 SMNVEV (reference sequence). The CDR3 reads CASSGADMNTEAFF. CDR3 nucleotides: TGTGCCAGCAGTGGGGCAGACATGAACACTGAAGCTTTCTTT.

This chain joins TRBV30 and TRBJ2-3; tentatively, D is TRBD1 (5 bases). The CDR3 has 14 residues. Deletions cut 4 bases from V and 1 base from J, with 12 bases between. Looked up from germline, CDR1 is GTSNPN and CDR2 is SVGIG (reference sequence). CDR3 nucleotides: TGTGCCTGGAACCATGGGGCAGGCACAGATACGCAGTATTTT. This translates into CAWNHGAGTDTQYF.

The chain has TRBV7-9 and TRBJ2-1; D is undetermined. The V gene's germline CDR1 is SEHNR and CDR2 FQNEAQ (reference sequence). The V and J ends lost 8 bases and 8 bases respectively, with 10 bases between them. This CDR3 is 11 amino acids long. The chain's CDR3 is CASGKTDEQFF. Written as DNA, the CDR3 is TGTGCCAGCGGCAAGACTGATGAGCAGTTCTTC.